A single sample is the source of the 18 T cell receptor beta chains below, sequenced in a study of T cells in tuberculosis. The protocol was immunoSEQ multiplex PCR, while the TCRdb copy is restricted to in-frame clones and leaves out a portion. The data contain 20,000 to 25,000 clones, approximately 85% of them singletons. Described time point: new active TB diagnosis, blood taken before or within 7 days of starting treatment. Sequences were derived from PBMCs, sampled at tuberculosis diagnosis. All receptors come from an adult with tuberculosis.

The chain combines TRBV28 with TRBJ2-7, with TRBD2 as a possible D gene (6 bases). V was clipped by 5 bases and J by 7 bases, with 21 bases between them. This CDR3 is 15 amino acids long. Germline CDR1 is MDHEN and CDR2 is SYDVKM. The CDR3 nucleotides are TGTGCCAGCAGTCTCCGGGACTTGCAGATGGGGGAGCAGTACTTC. Translated: CASSLRDLQMGEQYF.

V gene TRBV9 combines with J gene TRBJ2-7; TRBD2 aligns across 12 bases. The germline gives CDR1 SGDLS, CDR2 YYNGEE. The trim removed 3 bases at V and 0 bases at J, leaving 4 bases unmatched. CDR3 length: 16 amino acids. The CDR3 DNA reads TGTGCCAGCAGCGGGGAGGGACTAGCGGGCTCCTACGAGCAGTACTTC. Protein product: CASSGEGLAGSYEQYF.

V is TRBV19 and J is TRBJ2-1; tentative D call: TRBD2 (5 bases). Germline V CDR1 and CDR2: LNHDA, SQIVND (reference sequence). Deletions cut 4 bases from V and 4 bases from J, with 14 bases between. The CDR3 has 15 residues. CDR3 amino acids: CASSREPPLYNEQFF. The CDR3 nucleotides are TGTGCCAGTAGTAGGGAGCCGCCTTTATACAATGAGCAGTTCTTC.

The chain recombines TRBV6-4 with TRBJ1-2; possibly TRBD1 for D (6 bases). Germline V gene lookup returns CDR1 MRHNA and CDR2 SNTAGT. CDR3 length equals 15 residues. The V end lost 0 bases, the J end lost 7 bases, and 15 bases lay between the germline ends. The CDR3 here is CASSDSESGVGGYTF. The CDR3 coding sequence is TGTGCCAGCAGTGACTCGGAGTCAGGGGTCGGTGGCTACACCTTC.

The V and J genes are TRBV19 and TRBJ2-1; TRBD2 agrees at 14 bases. V trimming: 3 bases; J trimming: 6 bases; junction bases outside the gene matches: 7. Germline V lookup: CDR1 LNHDA, CDR2 SQIVND (reference sequence). The CDR3 has 17 amino acids. DNA of the CDR3: TGTGCCAGTAGTATCGATGCCGGGACTAGCGGGGGCAATGAGCAGTTCTTC. Amino acid sequence: CASSIDAGTSGGNEQFF.

The chain uses TRBV7-9 and TRBJ1-4; D is unresolved. This CDR3 region has 14 residues. The V end lost 1 base, the J end lost 4 bases, and 7 bases lay between the germline ends. The germline V gene encodes CDR1 SEHNR and CDR2 FQNEAQ (reference sequence). The CDR3 loop reads CASSLGQINEKLFF. CDR3 bases: TGTGCCAGCAGCTTAGGGCAGATTAATGAAAAACTGTTTTTT.

The chain recombines TRBV2 with TRBJ2-1; D is perhaps TRBD1 (8 bases). CDR1 and CDR2 (germline): SNHLY, FYNNEI. The CDR3 totals 14 residues. Deletions cut 10 bases from V and 6 bases from J, with 19 bases between. CDR3 bases: TGTGCCACATCGGGGACTACAGGGGGCAATGAGCAGTTCTTC. Amino acid sequence: CATSGTTGGNEQFF.

The rearrangement links TRBV19 to TRBJ2-3; 9 positions match TRBD2. The germline V gene has CDR1 LNHDA and CDR2 SQIVND (reference sequence). Trimming took 5 bases from V and 5 from J; bases not matched to a gene: 8. The CDR3 extends over 15 amino acids. The CDR3 loop reads CASSLVAGEEDTQYF. In DNA form, the CDR3 reads TGTGCCAGTAGTCTCGTAGCGGGAGAAGAAGATACGCAGTATTTT.

V gene TRBV29-1 combines with J gene TRBJ1-1, with a weak D call TRBD1 (5 bases). This CDR3 has 13 residues. Germline V gives CDR1 SQVTM, CDR2 ANQGSEA. Trimming cost V 5 bases and J 0 bases, with 10 bases left between them. For the CDR3, the DNA is TGCAGCGTTACCAGGGAACTGAACACTGAAGCTTTCTTT. This gives the protein CSVTRELNTEAFF.

V is TRBV19 and J is TRBJ2-2; TRBD2 matches at 10 bases. The CDR3 is 17 residues long. Trimming cost V 5 bases and J 1 base; bases outside gene matches: 7. Germline CDR1 is LNHDA and CDR2 is SQIVND (reference sequence). This CDR3 reads CASSRLAGALNTGELFF. As DNA, the CDR3 is TGTGCCAGTAGTCGGCTAGCGGGAGCCTTGAACACCGGGGAGCTGTTTTTT.

The chain combines TRBV9 with TRBJ1-1; D possibly corresponds to TRBD1 (6 bases). V gave up 4 bases and J gave up 4 bases, with 20 bases separating them. The germline CDR1 and CDR2 sequences are SGDLS and YYNGEE. This CDR3 region has 16 residues. DNA of the CDR3: TGTGCCAGCAGCTCCCAGGCACAGGGTGTATTCACTGAAGCTTTCTTT. Encoded protein: CASSSQAQGVFTEAFF.

The count of this clone is one. The V call is TRBV6-4, the J call TRBJ1-5; D gene unclear. The CDR3 has 16 residues. V lost 9 bases to trimming and J lost 0 bases, with 18 bases between them. Germline lookup yields CDR1 MRHNA and CDR2 SNTAGT. The CDR3 bases are TGTGCCAGAGCGACCGTGGCCCTAGATAGCAATCAGCCCCAGCATTTT. Translation gives CARATVALDSNQPQHF.

The V and J genes are TRBV5-4 and TRBJ2-3; 11 nucleotides line up with TRBD2. V lost 4 bases and J lost 9; bases outside the gene matches: 7. From germline, CDR1 is SGHNT and CDR2 YYREEE (reference sequence). The CDR3 covers 14 residues. CDR3: CASSMDLAGGTQYF. The CDR3 region has the DNA TGTGCCAGCAGCATGGACCTAGCGGGAGGAACGCAGTATTTT.

The rearrangement links TRBV28 to TRBJ1-1; 10 positions agree with TRBD1. The V segment lost 5 bases and the J segment 4 bases; nucleotides outside the gene matches: 10. Germline V gene data show CDR1 as MDHEN and CDR2 as SYDVKM. The CDR3 loop spans 16 amino acids. CDR3 protein: CASSTGTGARSTEAFF. CDR3 DNA: TGTGCCAGCAGTACGGGGACAGGGGCGAGAAGCACTGAAGCTTTCTTT.

CDR3 amino acids: CAWSGRDLGLLRYGYTF. DNA for the CDR3: TGTGCCTGGAGTGGGCGGGACCTGGGACTCCTCCGCTATGGCTACACCTTC. The rearrangement uses TRBV30 and TRBJ1-2; D possibly corresponds to TRBD1 (5 bases). CDR3 length: 17 amino acids. In germline, CDR1 is GTSNPN, CDR2 SVGIG (reference sequence). Trimming shortened V by 1 base and J by 4 bases, and 22 bases separated the two germline ends.

This clone was recorded once. V usage is TRBV10-3 and J usage is TRBJ2-3; no clear D gene. CDR1 ENHRY and CDR2 SYGVKD come from the germline V gene. This CDR3 region has 15 residues. V was trimmed by 3 bases and J by 2 bases, leaving 12 bases between them. The CDR3 sequence is CAISDTKSDTDTQYF. DNA for the CDR3: TGTGCCATCAGTGATACTAAATCAGACACAGATACGCAGTATTTT.

This chain uses TRBV2 with TRBJ2-2, with D perhaps matching TRBD2 (6 bases). The CDR3 is 15 residues long. Trimming cost V 5 bases and J 6 bases, with 16 bases left between them. Per the germline V gene, CDR1 is SNHLY and CDR2 is FYNNEI. CDR3 sequence reads: CASSKTSYPAGELFF. CDR3 nucleotides: TGTGCCAGCAGTAAGACTAGTTATCCCGCCGGGGAGCTGTTTTTT.

The V and J genes are TRBV5-1 and TRBJ1-4; tentatively, D is TRBD1 (6 bases). The germline V and J ends were trimmed by 2 bases and 8 bases, with 16 bases remaining between them. This CDR3 region has 15 residues. In germline, CDR1 is SGHRS, CDR2 YFSETQ. The CDR3 here is CASSFRRGPEEKLFF. CDR3 coding DNA: TGCGCCAGCAGCTTTCGGCGGGGGCCCGAAGAAAAACTGTTTTTT.